This TCR beta chain was sequenced during a study of PD-L1 blockade in urothelial cancer. Time point described: peripheral blood 6 weeks after treatment start. The authors spiked synthetic TCR analog templates into each PCR. The table came from immunoSEQ multiplex PCR; TCRdb's copy has only in-frame clones and leaves some out. The sample holds some 40,000 clones, 91% seen once. Per germline, CDR1 SGHNT and CDR2 YYREEE (reference sequence). CDR3 size: 15 residues. Trimming removed 0 bases from V and 5 bases from J; junction bases left unmatched: 4. Specimen: PBMCs, collected around atezolizumab (anti-PD-L1) treatment. V usage is TRBV5-4 and J usage is TRBJ1-2; 10 bases match TRBD1. The source is a man between 65 and 80 years old with urothelial cancer. The CDR3 nucleotides are TGTGCCAGCAGCTTGGGGGGGGGACAGGGGTATGGCTACACCTTC. Translation gives CASSLGGGQGYGYTF.